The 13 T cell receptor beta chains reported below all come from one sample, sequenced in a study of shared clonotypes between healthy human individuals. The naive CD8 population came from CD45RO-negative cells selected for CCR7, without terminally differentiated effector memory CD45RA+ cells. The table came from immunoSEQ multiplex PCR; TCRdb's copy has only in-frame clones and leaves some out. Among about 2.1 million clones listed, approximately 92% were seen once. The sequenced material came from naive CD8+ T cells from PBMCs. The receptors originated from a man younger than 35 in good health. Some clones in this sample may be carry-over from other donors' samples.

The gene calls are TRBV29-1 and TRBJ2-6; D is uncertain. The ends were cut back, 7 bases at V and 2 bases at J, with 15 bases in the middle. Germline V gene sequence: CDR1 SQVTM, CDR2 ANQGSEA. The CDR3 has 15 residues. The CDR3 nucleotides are TGCAGCGCCGGACCTTCTACAACTGGGGCCAACGTCCTGACTTTC. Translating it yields CSAGPSTTGANVLTF.

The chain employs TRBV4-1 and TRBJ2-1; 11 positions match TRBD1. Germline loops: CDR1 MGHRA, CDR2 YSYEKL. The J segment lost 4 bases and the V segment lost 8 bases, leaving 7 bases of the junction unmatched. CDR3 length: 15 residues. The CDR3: CASGRGDRGYNEQFF. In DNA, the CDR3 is TGCGCCAGCGGGCGGGGGGACAGGGGGTACAATGAGCAGTTCTTC.

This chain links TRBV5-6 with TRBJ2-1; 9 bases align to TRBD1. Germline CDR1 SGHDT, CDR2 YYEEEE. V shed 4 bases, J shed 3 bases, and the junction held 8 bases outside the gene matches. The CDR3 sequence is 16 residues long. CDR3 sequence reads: CASSIWDREYYNEQFF. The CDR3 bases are TGTGCCAGCAGCATCTGGGACAGGGAATACTACAATGAGCAGTTCTTC. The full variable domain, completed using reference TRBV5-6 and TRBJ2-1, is DAGVTQSPTHLIKTRGQQVTLRCSPKSGHDTVSWYQQALGQGPQFIFQYYEEEERQRGNFPDRFSGHQFPNYSSELNVNALLLGDSALYLCASSIWDREYYNEQFFGPGTRLTVL.

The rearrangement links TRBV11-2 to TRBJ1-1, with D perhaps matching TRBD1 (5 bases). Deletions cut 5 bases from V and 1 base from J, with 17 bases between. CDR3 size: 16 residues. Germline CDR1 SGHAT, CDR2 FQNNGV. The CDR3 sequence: CASSPYRRVENTEAFF. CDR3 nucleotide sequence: TGTGCCAGCAGCCCATACAGGAGGGTCGAGAACACTGAAGCTTTCTTT.

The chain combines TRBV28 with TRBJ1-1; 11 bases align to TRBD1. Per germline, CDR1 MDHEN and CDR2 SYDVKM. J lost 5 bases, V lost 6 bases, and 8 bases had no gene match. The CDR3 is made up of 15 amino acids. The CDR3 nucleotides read TGTGCCAGCAGGCTTCTTCGGGACAGGGGGACTGAAGCTTTCTTT. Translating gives CASRLLRDRGTEAFF.

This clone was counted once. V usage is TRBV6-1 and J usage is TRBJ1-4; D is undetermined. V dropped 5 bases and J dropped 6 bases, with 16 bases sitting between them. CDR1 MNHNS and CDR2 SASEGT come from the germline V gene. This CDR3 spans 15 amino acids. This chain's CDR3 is CASSPVQFEDEKLFF. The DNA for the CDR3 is TGTGCCAGCAGTCCCGTACAGTTCGAAGATGAAAAACTGTTTTTT.

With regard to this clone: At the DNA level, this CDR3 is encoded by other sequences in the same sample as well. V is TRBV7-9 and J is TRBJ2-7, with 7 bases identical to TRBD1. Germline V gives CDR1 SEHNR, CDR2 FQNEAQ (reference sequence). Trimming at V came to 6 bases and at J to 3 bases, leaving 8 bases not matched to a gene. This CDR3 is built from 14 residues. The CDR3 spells CASRPPGQIYEQYF. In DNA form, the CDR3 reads TGTGCCAGCAGGCCCCCGGGACAGATCTACGAGCAGTACTTC. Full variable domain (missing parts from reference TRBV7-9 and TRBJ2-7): DTGVSQNPRHKITKRGQNVTFRCDPISEHNRLYWYRQTLGQGPEFLTYFQNEAQLEKSRLLSDRFSAERPKGSFSTLEIQRTEQGDSAMYLCASRPPGQIYEQYFGPGTRLTVT.

The CDR3 DNA sequence: TGTGCCAGCAGTCCCAGGTTGGGCCAGCCCCAGCATTTT. It translates to CASSPRLGQPQHF. The rearrangement links TRBV28 to TRBJ1-5; D remains unclear. The CDR3 loop spans 13 amino acids. CDR1 MDHEN and CDR2 SYDVKM come from the germline V gene. With 5 bases removed from V and 7 bases from J, the gap between germline ends came to 12 bases.

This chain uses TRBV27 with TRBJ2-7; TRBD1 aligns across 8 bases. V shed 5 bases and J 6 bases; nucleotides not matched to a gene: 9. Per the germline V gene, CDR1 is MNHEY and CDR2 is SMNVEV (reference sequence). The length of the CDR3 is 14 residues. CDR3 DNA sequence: TGTGCCAGCAGTCCCAGACAGGGGAAAGGCGAGCAGTACTTC. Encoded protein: CASSPRQGKGEQYF.

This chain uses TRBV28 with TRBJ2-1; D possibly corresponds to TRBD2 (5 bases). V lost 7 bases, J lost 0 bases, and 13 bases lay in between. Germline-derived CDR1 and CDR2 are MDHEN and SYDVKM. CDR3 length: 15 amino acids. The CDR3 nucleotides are TGTGCCAGCAAGATCGAGGGAGCCTCCTACAATGAGCAGTTCTTC. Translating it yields CASKIEGASYNEQFF. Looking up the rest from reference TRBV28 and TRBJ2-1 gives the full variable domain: DVKVTQSSRYLVKRTGEKVFLECVQDMDHENMFWYRQDPGLGLRLIYFSYDVKMKEKGDIPEGYSVSREKKERFSLILESASTNQTSMYLCASKIEGASYNEQFFGPGTRLTVL.

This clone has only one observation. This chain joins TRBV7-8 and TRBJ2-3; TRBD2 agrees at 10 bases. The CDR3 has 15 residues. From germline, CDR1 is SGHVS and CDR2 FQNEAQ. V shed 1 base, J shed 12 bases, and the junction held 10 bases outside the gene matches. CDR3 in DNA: TGTGCCAGCAGCTTAGAAGCGGGAGGGGCTGACTATCAGTATTTT. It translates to CASSLEAGGADYQYF.

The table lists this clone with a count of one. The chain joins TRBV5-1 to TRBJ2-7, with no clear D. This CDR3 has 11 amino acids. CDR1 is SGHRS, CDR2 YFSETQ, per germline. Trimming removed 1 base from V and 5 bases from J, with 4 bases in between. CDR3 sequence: CASSLTHEQYF. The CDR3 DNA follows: TGCGCCAGCAGCTTGACTCACGAGCAGTACTTC. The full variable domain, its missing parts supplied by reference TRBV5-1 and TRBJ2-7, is KAGVTQTPRYLIKTRGQQVTLSCSPISGHRSVSWYQQTPGQGLQFLFEYFSETQRNKGNFPGRFSGRQFSNSRSEMNVSTLELGDSALYLCASSLTHEQYFGPGTRLTVT.

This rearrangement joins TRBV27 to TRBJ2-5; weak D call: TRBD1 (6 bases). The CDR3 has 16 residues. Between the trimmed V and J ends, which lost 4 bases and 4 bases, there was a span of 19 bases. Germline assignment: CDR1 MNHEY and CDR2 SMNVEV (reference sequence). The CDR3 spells CASSSAGGPKGETQYF. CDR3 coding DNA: TGTGCCAGCAGTTCGGCTGGGGGCCCCAAGGGAGAGACCCAGTACTTC.